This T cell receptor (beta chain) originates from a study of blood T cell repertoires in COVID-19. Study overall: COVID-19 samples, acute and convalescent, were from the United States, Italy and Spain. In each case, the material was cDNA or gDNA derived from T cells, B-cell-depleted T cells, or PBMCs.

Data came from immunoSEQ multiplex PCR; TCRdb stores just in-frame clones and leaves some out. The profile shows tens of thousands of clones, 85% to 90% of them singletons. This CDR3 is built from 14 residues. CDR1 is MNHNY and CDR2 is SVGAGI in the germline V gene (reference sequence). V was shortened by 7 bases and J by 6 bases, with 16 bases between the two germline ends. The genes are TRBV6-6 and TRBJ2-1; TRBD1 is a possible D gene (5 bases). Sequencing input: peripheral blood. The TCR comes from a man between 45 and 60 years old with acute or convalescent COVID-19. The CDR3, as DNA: TGTGCCAGCATCGAAGGGGTACGTTTCAATGAGCAGTTCTTC. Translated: CASIEGVRFNEQFF.